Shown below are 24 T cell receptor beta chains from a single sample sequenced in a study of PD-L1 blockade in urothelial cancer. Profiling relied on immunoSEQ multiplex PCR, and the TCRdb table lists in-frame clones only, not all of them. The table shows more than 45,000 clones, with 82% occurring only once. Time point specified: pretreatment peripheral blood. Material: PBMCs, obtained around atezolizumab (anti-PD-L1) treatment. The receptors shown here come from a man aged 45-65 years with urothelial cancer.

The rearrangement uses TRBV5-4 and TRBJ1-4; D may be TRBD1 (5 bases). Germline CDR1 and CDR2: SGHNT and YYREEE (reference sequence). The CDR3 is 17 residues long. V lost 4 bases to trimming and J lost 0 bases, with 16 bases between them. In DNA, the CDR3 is TGTGCCAGCAGCCAAAAGGGCAGGGCTTCAACTAATGAAAAACTGTTTTTT. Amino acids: CASSQKGRASTNEKLFF.

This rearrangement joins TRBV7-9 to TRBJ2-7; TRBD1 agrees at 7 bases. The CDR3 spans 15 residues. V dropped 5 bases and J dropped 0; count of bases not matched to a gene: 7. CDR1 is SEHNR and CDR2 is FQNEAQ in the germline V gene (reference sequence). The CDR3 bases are TGTGCCAGCAGCACGACCGGGACAGCCTCCTACGAGCAGTACGTC. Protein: CASSTTGTASYEQYV.

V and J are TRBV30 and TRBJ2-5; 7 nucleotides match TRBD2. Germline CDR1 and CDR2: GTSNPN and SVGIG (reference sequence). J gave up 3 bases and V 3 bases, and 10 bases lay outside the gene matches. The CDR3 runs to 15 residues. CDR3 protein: CAWRKLGLAEETQYF. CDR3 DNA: TGTGCCTGGAGAAAACTAGGGCTAGCGGAAGAGACCCAGTACTTC. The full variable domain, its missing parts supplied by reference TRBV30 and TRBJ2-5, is SQTIHQWPATLVQPVGSPLSLECTVEGTSNPNLYWYRQAAGRGLQLLFYSVGIGQISSEVPQNLSASRPQDRQFILSSKKLLLSDSGFYLCAWRKLGLAEETQYFGPGTRLLVL.

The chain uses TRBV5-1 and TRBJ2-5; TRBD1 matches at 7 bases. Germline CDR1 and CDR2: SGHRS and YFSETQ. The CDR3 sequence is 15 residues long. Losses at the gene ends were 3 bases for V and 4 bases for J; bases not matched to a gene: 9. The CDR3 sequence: CASSSRTDRAETQYF. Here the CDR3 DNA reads TGCGCCAGCAGCTCCCGGACCGACAGGGCAGAGACCCAGTACTTC. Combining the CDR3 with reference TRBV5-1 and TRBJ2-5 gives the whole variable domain KAGVTQTPRYLIKTRGQQVTLSCSPISGHRSVSWYQQTPGQGLQFLFEYFSETQRNKGNFPGRFSGRQFSNSRSEMNVSTLELGDSALYLCASSSRTDRAETQYFGPGTRLLVL.

The CDR3 protein is CASRTDGGGYGYTF. CDR3 bases: TGTGCCAGTAGGACGGACGGGGGTGGGTATGGCTACACCTTC. The J gene is TRBJ1-2, the V gene TRBV19; possibly TRBD1 for D (5 bases). Germline CDR1 and CDR2: LNHDA and SQIVND (reference sequence). V was cut by 6 bases and J by 5 bases, with 16 bases left in between. This CDR3 contains 14 residues. Variable domain in full (rest from reference TRBV19 and TRBJ1-2): DGGITQSPKYLFRKEGQNVTLSCEQNLNHDAMYWYRQDPGQGLRLIYYSQIVNDFQKGDIAEGYSVSREKKESFPLTVTSAQKNPTAFYLCASRTDGGGYGYTFGSGTRLTVV.

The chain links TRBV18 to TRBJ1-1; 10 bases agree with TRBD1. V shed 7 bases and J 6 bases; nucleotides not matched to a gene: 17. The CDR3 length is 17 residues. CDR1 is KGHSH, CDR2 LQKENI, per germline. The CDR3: CASFSTRTGGVLAEAFF. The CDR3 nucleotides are TGTGCCAGCTTTTCAACCCGGACAGGGGGTGTTTTGGCTGAAGCTTTCTTT.

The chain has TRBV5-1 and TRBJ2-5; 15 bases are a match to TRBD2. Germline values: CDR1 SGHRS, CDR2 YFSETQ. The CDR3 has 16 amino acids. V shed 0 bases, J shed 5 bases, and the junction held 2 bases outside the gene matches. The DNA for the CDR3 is TGCGCCAGCAGCTTGGCAGGGACTAGCGGGGGGGAGACCCAGTACTTC. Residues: CASSLAGTSGGETQYF.

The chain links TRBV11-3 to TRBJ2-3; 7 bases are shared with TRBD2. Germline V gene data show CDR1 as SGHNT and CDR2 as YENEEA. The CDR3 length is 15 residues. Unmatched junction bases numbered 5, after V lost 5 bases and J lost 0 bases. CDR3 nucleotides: TGTGCCAGCAGCCTCATGGGGGGGAGCACAGATACGCAGTATTTT. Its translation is CASSLMGGSTDTQYF.

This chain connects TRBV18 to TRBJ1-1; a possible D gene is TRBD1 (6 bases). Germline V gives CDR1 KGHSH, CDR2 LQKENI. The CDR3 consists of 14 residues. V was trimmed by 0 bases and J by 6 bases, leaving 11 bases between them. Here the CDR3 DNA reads TGTGCCAGCTCACCACCCTGGGGGGGCGCTGAAGCTTTCTTT. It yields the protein CASSPPWGGAEAFF.

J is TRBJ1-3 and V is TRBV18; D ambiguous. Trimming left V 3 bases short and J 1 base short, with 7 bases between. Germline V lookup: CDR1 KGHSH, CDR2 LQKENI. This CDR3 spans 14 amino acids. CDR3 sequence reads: CASSPGGSGNTIYF. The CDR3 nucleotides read TGTGCCAGCTCACCTGGAGGGTCTGGAAACACCATATATTTT.

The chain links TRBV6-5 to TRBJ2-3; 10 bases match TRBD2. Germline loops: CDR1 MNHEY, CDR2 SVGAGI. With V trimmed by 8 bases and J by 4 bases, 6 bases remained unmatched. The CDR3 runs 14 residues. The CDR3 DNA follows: TGTGCCAGCGGACAGCGGGAGGGTTCAGATACGCAGTATTTT. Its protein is CASGQREGSDTQYF.

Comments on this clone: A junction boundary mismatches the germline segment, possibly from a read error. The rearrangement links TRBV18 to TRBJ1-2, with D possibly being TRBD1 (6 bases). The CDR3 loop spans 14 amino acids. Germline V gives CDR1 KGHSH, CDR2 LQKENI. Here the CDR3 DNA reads TGTGTCAGCTCACCGACAGGCCCCAACTATGGCTACACCTTC. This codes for CVSSPTGPNYGYTF. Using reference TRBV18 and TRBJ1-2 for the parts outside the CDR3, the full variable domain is NAGVMQNPRHLVRRRGQEARLRCSPMKGHSHVYWYRQLPEEGLKFMVYLQKENIIDESGMPKERFSAEFPKEGPSILRIQQVVRGDSAAYFCVSSPTGPNYGYTFGSGTRLTVV.

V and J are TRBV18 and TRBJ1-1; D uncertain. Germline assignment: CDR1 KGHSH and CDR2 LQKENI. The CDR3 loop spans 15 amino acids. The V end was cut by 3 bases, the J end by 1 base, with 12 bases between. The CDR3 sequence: CASSPKTPTNTEAFF. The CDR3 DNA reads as TGTGCCAGCTCACCTAAGACACCCACGAACACTGAAGCTTTCTTT.

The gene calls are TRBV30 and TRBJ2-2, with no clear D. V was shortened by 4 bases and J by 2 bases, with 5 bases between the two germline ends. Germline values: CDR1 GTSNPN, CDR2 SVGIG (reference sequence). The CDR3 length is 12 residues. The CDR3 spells CAWNFNTGELFF. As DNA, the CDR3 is TGTGCCTGGAACTTTAACACCGGGGAGCTGTTTTTT.

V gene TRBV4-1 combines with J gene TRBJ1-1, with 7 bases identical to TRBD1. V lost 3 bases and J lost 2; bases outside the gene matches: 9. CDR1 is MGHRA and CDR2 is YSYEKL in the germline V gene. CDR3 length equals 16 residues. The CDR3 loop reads CASSHRGSGENTEAFF. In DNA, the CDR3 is TGCGCCAGCAGCCACAGGGGGTCTGGGGAAAACACTGAAGCTTTCTTT.

This CDR3 reads CASSVGATGPTGELFF. The CDR3 bases are TGTGCCAGCAGCGTAGGCGCGACAGGGCCCACCGGGGAGCTGTTTTTT. V usage is TRBV9 and J usage is TRBJ2-2; 7 positions agree with TRBD1. The CDR3 is 16 amino acids. Per germline, CDR1 SGDLS and CDR2 YYNGEE. The junction had 6 bases not matched to a gene; V was cut back by 0 bases and J by 4 bases.

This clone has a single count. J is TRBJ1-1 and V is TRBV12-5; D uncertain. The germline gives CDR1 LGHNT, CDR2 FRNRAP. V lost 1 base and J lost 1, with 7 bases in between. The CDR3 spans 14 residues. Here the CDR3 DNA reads TGTGCTAGTGGTTTGGCCCTAGCGAACACTGAAGCTTTCTTT. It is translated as CASGLALANTEAFF.

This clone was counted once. CDR3 amino acids: CASSEGAGATEAFF. The CDR3 bases are TGTGCCAGCAGTGAAGGGGCGGGGGCGACTGAAGCTTTCTTT. This rearrangement joins TRBV6-4 to TRBJ1-1; D is perhaps TRBD1 (6 bases). From germline, CDR1 is MRHNA and CDR2 SNTAGT. The length of the CDR3 is 14 residues. Between the trimmed V and J ends, which lost 3 bases and 5 bases, there was a span of 13 bases.

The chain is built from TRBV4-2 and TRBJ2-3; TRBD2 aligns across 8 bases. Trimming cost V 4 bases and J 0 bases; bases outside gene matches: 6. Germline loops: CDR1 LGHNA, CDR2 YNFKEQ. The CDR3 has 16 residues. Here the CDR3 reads CASSRPGGTSTDTQYF. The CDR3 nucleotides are TGTGCCAGCAGCCGCCCGGGGGGGACTAGCACAGATACGCAGTATTTT.

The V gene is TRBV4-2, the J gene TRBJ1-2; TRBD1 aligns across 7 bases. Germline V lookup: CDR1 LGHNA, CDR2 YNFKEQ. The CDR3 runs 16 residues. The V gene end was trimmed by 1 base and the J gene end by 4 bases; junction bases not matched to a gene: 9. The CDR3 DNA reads TGTGCCAGCAGCCAAGTCTTGGGACAGCAAAGCTATGGCTACACCTTC. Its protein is CASSQVLGQQSYGYTF.

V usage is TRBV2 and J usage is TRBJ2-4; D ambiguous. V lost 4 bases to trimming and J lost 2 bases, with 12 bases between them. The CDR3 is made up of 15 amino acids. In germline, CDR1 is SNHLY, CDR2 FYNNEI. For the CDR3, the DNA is TGTGCCAGCAGTGCTGAGGCTAGGTCCAAAAACATTCAGTACTTC. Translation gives CASSAEARSKNIQYF.

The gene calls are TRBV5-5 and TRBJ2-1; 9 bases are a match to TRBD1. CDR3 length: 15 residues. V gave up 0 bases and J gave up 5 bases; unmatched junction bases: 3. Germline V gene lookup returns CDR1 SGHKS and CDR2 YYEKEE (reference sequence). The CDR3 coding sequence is TGTGCCAGCAGCTTGGCCGGGACAGGGAACAATGAGCAGTTCTTC. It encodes CASSLAGTGNNEQFF.

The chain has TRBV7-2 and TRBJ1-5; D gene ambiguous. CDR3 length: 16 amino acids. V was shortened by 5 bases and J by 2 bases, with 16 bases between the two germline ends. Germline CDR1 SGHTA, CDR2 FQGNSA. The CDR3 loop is CASSPFTGGGNQPQHF. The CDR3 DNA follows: TGTGCCAGCAGCCCCTTTACGGGAGGCGGCAATCAGCCCCAGCATTTT.

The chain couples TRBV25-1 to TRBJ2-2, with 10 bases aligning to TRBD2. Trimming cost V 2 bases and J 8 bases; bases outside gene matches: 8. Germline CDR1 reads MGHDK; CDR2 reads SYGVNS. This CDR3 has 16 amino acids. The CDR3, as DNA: TGTGCCAGCAGTGAACGGGGTCTAGCGGGAGCTGGGGAGCTGTTTTTT. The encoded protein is CASSERGLAGAGELFF. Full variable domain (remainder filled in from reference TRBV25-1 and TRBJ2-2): EADIYQTPRYLVIGTGKKITLECSQTMGHDKMYWYQQDPGMELHLIHYSYGVNSTEKGDLSSESTVSRIRTEHFPLTLESARPSHTSQYLCASSERGLAGAGELFFGEGSRLTVL.